One sample yielded the 23 T cell receptor beta chains listed below, sequenced in a study of T cell responses to AZD1222 COVID-19 vaccine. Sequencing used immunoSEQ multiplex PCR; TCRdb keeps in-frame clones, though not all of them. The sample holds under 95,000 clones, almost 90% seen once. The material sequenced was peripheral blood, taken 28 days after the second AZD1222 dose. The receptors come from an adult who received the AZD1222 COVID-19 vaccine.

The chain couples TRBV11-3 to TRBJ2-3, with TRBD1 matching 7 bases. CDR1 and CDR2 from the germline V gene are SGHNT and YENEEA. Trimming at V came to 4 bases and at J to 4 bases, leaving 8 bases not matched to a gene. The CDR3 consists of 15 residues. CDR3 in amino acids: CASSSGQLGADTQYF. DNA for the CDR3: TGTGCCAGCAGCTCGGGACAGTTGGGGGCAGATACGCAGTATTTT.

This sequence joins TRBV12-3 or TRBV12-4 and TRBJ2-2; D ambiguous. This CDR3 is 13 amino acids long. Between the trimmed V and J ends, which lost 0 bases and 4 bases, there was a span of 3 bases. The CDR3 bases are TGTGCCAGCAGTTTAGCGACCACCGGGGAGCTGTTTTTT. Amino acids: CASSLATTGELFF.

The chain is built from TRBV28 and TRBJ1-6; TRBD1 aligns across 10 bases. V shed 9 bases and J 10 bases; nucleotides not matched to a gene: 18. From germline, CDR1 is MDHEN and CDR2 SYDVKM. The CDR3 runs 17 residues. The CDR3 region is CASSLGGAGTGVSPLHF. Written as DNA, the CDR3 is TGTGCCAGTTCCTTAGGAGGGGCCGGGACAGGGGTCTCACCCCTCCACTTT.

The chain is built from TRBV9 and TRBJ1-1; tentatively, D is TRBD1 (5 bases). The germline gives CDR1 SGDLS, CDR2 YYNGEE. The V end lost 4 bases, the J end lost 0 bases, and 16 bases lay between the germline ends. The CDR3 spans 16 residues. The DNA for the CDR3 is TGTGCCAGCAGCCCCTTCAAGACAGTCTTGAACACTGAAGCTTTCTTT. It encodes CASSPFKTVLNTEAFF.

The rearrangement joins TRBV7-9 to TRBJ1-4; D is unresolved. Trimming pared 4 bases from V and 7 bases from J, leaving 7 bases between. The CDR3 is made up of 12 amino acids. From germline, CDR1 is SEHNR and CDR2 FQNEAQ (reference sequence). The CDR3 here is CASSSPAEKLFF. CDR3 coding DNA: TGTGCCAGCAGCTCCCCAGCTGAAAAACTGTTTTTT.

This clone showed up just a few times. The chain is built from TRBV19 and TRBJ1-1; D ambiguous. This CDR3 is 13 amino acids long. Germline V gene lookup returns CDR1 LNHDA and CDR2 SQIVND (reference sequence). V gave up 4 bases and J gave up 6 bases, with 12 bases separating them. CDR3 in DNA: TGTGCCAGTAGTACTGTTATAGGAGCTGAAGCTTTCTTT. Its translation: CASSTVIGAEAFF.

The chain has TRBV20-1 and TRBJ2-1; D unclear. V was clipped by 8 bases and J by 6 bases, with 11 bases between them. The V gene's germline CDR1 is DFQATT and CDR2 SNEGSKA (reference sequence). The CDR3 covers 11 residues. CDR3 DNA: TGCAGTACTGTGAACCCCAATGAGCAGTTCTTC. Residues: CSTVNPNEQFF.

The V and J genes are TRBV5-6 and TRBJ1-2, with D possibly matching TRBD1 (6 bases). Per the germline V gene, CDR1 is SGHDT and CDR2 is YYEEEE. CDR3 length: 15 residues. Trimming left V 5 bases short and J 4 bases short, with 18 bases between. The CDR3 protein is CASRGAGAGGYGYTF. CDR3 nucleotides: TGTGCCAGCAGGGGGGCAGGGGCGGGCGGCTATGGCTACACCTTC.

The chain employs TRBV9 and TRBJ2-2; no definite D call. CDR1 and CDR2 from the germline V gene are SGDLS and YYNGEE. This CDR3 is 14 amino acids long. V was clipped by 0 bases and J by 3 bases, with 6 bases between them. CDR3 region: CASSVVLDTGELFF. Here the CDR3 DNA reads TGTGCCAGCAGCGTAGTGCTCGACACCGGGGAGCTGTTTTTT.

This sequence joins TRBV5-6 and TRBJ2-5; TRBD2 matches 11 bases. The germline V gene encodes CDR1 SGHDT and CDR2 YYEEEE. Trimming cost V 5 bases and J 2 bases; bases outside gene matches: 5. There are 15 residues in the CDR3. The CDR3 DNA reads TGTGCCAGCAGGGGACTAGCGGTCGTTCAAGAGACCCAGTACTTC. Its protein product is CASRGLAVVQETQYF. The whole variable domain, remainder taken from reference TRBV5-6 and TRBJ2-5, is DAGVTQSPTHLIKTRGQQVTLRCSPKSGHDTVSWYQQALGQGPQFIFQYYEEEERQRGNFPDRFSGHQFPNYSSELNVNALLLGDSALYLCASRGLAVVQETQYFGPGTRLLVL.

This sequence joins TRBV19 and TRBJ1-5, with 9 bases aligning to TRBD1. This CDR3 contains 16 residues. The germline gives CDR1 LNHDA, CDR2 SQIVND (reference sequence). The junction had 9 bases not matched to a gene; V was cut back by 0 bases and J by 9 bases. CDR3 amino acids: CASSIERQGGVWPQHF. The CDR3 DNA reads as TGTGCCAGTAGTATAGAGAGACAGGGGGGAGTGTGGCCCCAGCATTTT.

In its sample, this clone was seen a few times. The chain is built from TRBV19 and TRBJ1-1, with D perhaps TRBD1 (5 bases). V was clipped by 11 bases and J by 1 base, with 8 bases between them. From germline, CDR1 is LNHDA and CDR2 SQIVND (reference sequence). The CDR3 is 11 amino acids. The CDR3 protein is CAARGNTEAFF. Written as DNA, the CDR3 is TGTGCCGCAAGGGGGAACACTGAAGCTTTCTTT.

This clone was counted once. The chain employs TRBV7-9 and TRBJ1-3; D remains unclear. The CDR3 runs 15 residues. CDR1 and CDR2 from the germline V gene are SEHNR and FQNEAQ (reference sequence). V shed 2 bases and J shed 2 bases, with 10 bases lying between them. The CDR3 spells CASSLLSFPGNTIYF. The CDR3 DNA sequence: TGTGCCAGCAGCTTACTTTCCTTCCCTGGAAACACCATATATTTT.

The V gene is TRBV30, the J gene TRBJ1-6, with D unclear. Trimming shortened V by 3 bases and J by 5 bases, and 5 bases separated the two germline ends. This CDR3 comprises 12 residues. Germline-derived CDR1 and CDR2 are GTSNPN and SVGIG (reference sequence). The CDR3 spells CAWRRDNSPLHF. The CDR3, as DNA: TGTGCCTGGAGGAGGGATAATTCACCCCTCCACTTT.

This chain connects TRBV2 to TRBJ2-4; tentatively, D is TRBD1 (6 bases). Germline CDR1 is SNHLY and CDR2 is FYNNEI. V lost 5 bases to trimming and J lost 0 bases, with 11 bases between them. This CDR3 contains 15 residues. CDR3 sequence (DNA): TGTGCCAGCAGTCGGACAGCTCTAGCCAAAAACATTCAGTACTTC. Its translation: CASSRTALAKNIQYF.

V and J are TRBV3-1 (or the pseudogene TRBV3-2) and TRBJ2-7, with 9 bases matching TRBD2. The CDR3 runs 15 residues. Germline trimming cut 1 base from V and 4 bases from J; bases unmatched to any gene: 5. In germline, CDR1 is LGHDT, CDR2 YNNKEL (reference sequence). The CDR3 DNA reads TGTGCCAGCAGCCAAGTCGGTAGCGGGGGATACGAGCAGTACTTC. Translation gives CASSQVGSGGYEQYF.

This clone was picked up a small number of times. Written as DNA, the CDR3 is TGTGCCAGCAGCACTTCGACTAGCGGGGGTGCCTACGAGCAGTACTTC. Residues: CASSTSTSGGAYEQYF. This chain joins TRBV5-4 and TRBJ2-7; 12 bases align to TRBD2. Germline-derived CDR1 and CDR2 are SGHNT and YYREEE (reference sequence). This CDR3 region has 16 residues. J gave up 2 bases and V 4 bases, and 7 bases lay outside the gene matches.

The chain is built from TRBV6-2 or TRBV6-3 and TRBJ2-7; D might be TRBD1 (5 bases). This CDR3 comprises 16 residues. Looked up from germline, CDR1 is MNHEY and CDR2 is SVGEGT. Trimming removed 0 bases from V and 7 bases from J, with 19 bases in between. The DNA for the CDR3 is TGTGCCAGCAGTTACTCGGCAAAGGGCAGGGCGCGGGAGCAGTACTTC. Protein sequence: CASSYSAKGRAREQYF.

The CDR3 loop is CASSYSGNYGYTF. In DNA, the CDR3 is TGTGCCAGCAGTTACTCGGGTAACTATGGCTACACCTTC. The V and J genes are TRBV6-5 and TRBJ1-2; D gene unclear. V dropped 0 bases and J dropped 1 base, with 3 bases sitting between them. Germline V CDR1 and CDR2: MNHEY, SVGAGI. This CDR3 has 13 residues.

The gene calls are TRBV6-6 and TRBJ1-5, with 9 bases aligning to TRBD1. The CDR3 runs to 16 residues. From germline, CDR1 is MNHNY and CDR2 SVGAGI (reference sequence). Trimming at V came to 4 bases and at J to 4 bases, leaving 8 bases not matched to a gene. Here the CDR3 reads CASSSERTGANQPQHF. CDR3 sequence (DNA): TGTGCCAGCAGTTCAGAAAGGACAGGGGCGAATCAGCCCCAGCATTTT.

J is TRBJ1-5 and V is TRBV19; no firm D call. The CDR3 length is 13 residues. Trimming took 9 bases from V and 0 from J, leaving 9 bases between them. Germline-derived CDR1 and CDR2 are LNHDA and SQIVND (reference sequence). Written as DNA, the CDR3 is TGTGCCAGCGGGCCTTATAGCAATCAGCCCCAGCATTTT. As protein: CASGPYSNQPQHF.

The CDR3 DNA follows: TGTGCCAGCGGAGGGACGTCCTACAATGAGCAGTTCTTC. Translation gives CASGGTSYNEQFF. This chain joins TRBV6-5 and TRBJ2-1, with TRBD2 as a possible D gene (6 bases). V lost 8 bases and J 1 base, leaving 9 bases between the germline ends. Germline CDR1 reads MNHEY; CDR2 reads SVGAGI. This CDR3 comprises 13 residues.

The rearrangement joins TRBV5-1 to TRBJ1-1; D is perhaps TRBD1 (6 bases). The length of the CDR3 is 15 residues. From germline, CDR1 is SGHRS and CDR2 YFSETQ. The V end was cut by 5 bases, the J end by 0 bases, with 14 bases between. CDR3 loop: CASSFATGLNTEAFF. CDR3 DNA: TGCGCCAGCAGTTTCGCTACAGGGTTGAACACTGAAGCTTTCTTT.